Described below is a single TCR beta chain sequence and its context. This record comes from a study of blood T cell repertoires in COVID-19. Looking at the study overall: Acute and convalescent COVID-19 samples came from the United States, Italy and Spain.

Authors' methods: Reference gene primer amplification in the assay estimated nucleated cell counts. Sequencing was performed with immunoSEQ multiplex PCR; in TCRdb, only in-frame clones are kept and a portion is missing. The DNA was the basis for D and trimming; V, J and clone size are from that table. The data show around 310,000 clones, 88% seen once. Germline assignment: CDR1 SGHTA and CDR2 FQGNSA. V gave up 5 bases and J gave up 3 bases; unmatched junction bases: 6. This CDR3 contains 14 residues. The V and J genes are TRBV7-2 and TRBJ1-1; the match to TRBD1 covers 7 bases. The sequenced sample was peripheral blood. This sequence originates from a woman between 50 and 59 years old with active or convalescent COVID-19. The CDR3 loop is CASSTGQSHTEAFF. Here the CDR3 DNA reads TGTGCCAGCAGCACGGGACAGTCGCACACTGAAGCTTTCTTT. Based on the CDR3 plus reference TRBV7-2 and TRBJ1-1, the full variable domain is GAGVSQSPSNKVTEKGKDVELRCDPISGHTALYWYRQSLGQGLEFLIYFQGNSAPDKSGLPSDRFSAERTGGSVSTLTIQRTQQEDSAVYLCASSTGQSHTEAFFGQGTRLTVV.